This TCR beta chain came from a study of blood T cell repertoires in COVID-19. In its sample, this clone was seen a few times. The trim removed 5 bases at V and 2 bases at J, leaving 2 bases unmatched. The CDR3 runs 13 residues. Looked up from germline, CDR1 is SGHTA and CDR2 is FQGTGA. Data came from immunoSEQ multiplex PCR; TCRdb stores just in-frame clones and leaves some out. This sample has tens of thousands of clones, with around 75% found just once. The receptor was derived from a human donor in a cohort sampled during active COVID-19. Sequenced input: peripheral blood. The chain combines TRBV7-3 with TRBJ1-1; 7 bases are shared with TRBD1. The CDR3 DNA is TGTGCCAGCAGCACAGGGGCAAACACTGAAGCTTTCTTT. The encoded protein is CASSTGANTEAFF. Variable domain in full (rest from reference TRBV7-3 and TRBJ1-1): GAGVSQTPSNKVTEKGKYVELRCDPISGHTALYWYRQSLGQGPEFLIYFQGTGAADDSGLPNDRFFAVRPEGSVSTLKIQRTERGDSAVYLCASSTGANTEAFFGQGTRLTVV.